The clone carrying this TCR beta chain showed up just a few times. Its antigen is unknown. This entry belongs to a study of cytomegalovirus exposure and HLA in healthy donors. Healthy donors of bone marrow made up the group. Study-wide findings and caveats: Productive status was seen about 87% or about 30% of the time for most TCR beta V segments in an earlier analysis. Cytomegalovirus status was reportedly diagnosed by the classifier with high specificity and sensitivity.

60 Vbeta and 13 Jbeta primers were used in PCR. Original processing methods: Later analysis identified 80 million to 85 million unique TCR beta chains, about 11 million shared. Libraries were prepared by immunoSEQ multiplex PCR; TCRdb keeps only in-frame clonotypes and omits some of them. From that table come the V and J calls and clone size; the DNA was used to work out D and trimming. The sample includes 150,000 to 200,000 clones, roughly 13% of them seen just once. The germline V gene has CDR1 MNHEY and CDR2 SVGAGI. The germline V and J ends were trimmed by 6 bases and 7 bases, with 15 bases remaining between them. The CDR3 consists of 13 residues.

The sequenced sample consisted of PBMCs. The chain has TRBV6-5 and TRBJ1-2; D is ambiguous. This TCR derives from a man aged 45 to 65 in good health and CMV-seropositive. The CDR3 DNA sequence: TGTGCCAGCAGATCGGACCGGGCGGGTGGCTACACCTTC. This encodes CASRSDRAGGYTF.